The clone carrying this T cell receptor (beta chain) was seen only once. The antigen remains undetermined. This specimen comes from a study of cytomegalovirus exposure and HLA in healthy donors. For the study at large: Later, an analysis reported that the roughly 120 validation repertoires had used the same platform as the approximately 720 first-cohort repertoires. The study's findings and limits: Most TCR sequences proved rare, with some public TCRs found in many donors. The study labeled approximately 150 TCR beta chains cytomegalovirus-associated. High specificity and sensitivity for cytomegalovirus status were reported for the classifier.

TCRdb's table, derived via immunoSEQ multiplex PCR, lists solely in-frame clones and lacks some. Of 85,000 to 130,000 clones listed, 88% are singletons. This CDR3 region has 16 residues. The germline V and J ends were trimmed by 2 bases and 0 bases, with 13 bases remaining between them. The V gene's germline CDR1 is KGHSH and CDR2 LQKENI. The clonotype comes from a woman under 30 in good health and CMV-seropositive. The rearrangement joins TRBV18 to TRBJ1-2; D unclear. Sequenced material: PBMCs. The CDR3 spells CASSPKPQVANYGYTF. The CDR3 region has the DNA TGTGCCAGCTCACCAAAACCCCAGGTGGCTAACTATGGCTACACCTTC.